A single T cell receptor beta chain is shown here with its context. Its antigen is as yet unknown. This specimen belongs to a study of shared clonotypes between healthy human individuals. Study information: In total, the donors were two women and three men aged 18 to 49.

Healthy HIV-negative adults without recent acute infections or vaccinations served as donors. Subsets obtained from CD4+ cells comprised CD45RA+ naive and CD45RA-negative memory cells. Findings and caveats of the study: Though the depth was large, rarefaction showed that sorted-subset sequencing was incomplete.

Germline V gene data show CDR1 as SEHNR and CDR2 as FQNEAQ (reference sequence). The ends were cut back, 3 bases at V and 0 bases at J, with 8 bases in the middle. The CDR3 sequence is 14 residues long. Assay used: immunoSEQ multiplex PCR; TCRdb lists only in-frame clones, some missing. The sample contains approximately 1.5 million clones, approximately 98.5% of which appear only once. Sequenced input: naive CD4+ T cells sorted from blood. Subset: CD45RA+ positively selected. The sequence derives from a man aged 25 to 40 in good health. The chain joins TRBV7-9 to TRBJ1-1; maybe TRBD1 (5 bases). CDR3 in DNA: TGTGCCAGCAGCTTTGGCAGGGTGAACACTGAAGCTTTCTTT. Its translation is CASSFGRVNTEAFF.